Sequencing of this T cell receptor (beta chain) was carried out in a study of blood T cell repertoires in COVID-19. Germline V gene sequence: CDR1 MNHEY, CDR2 SMNVEV (reference sequence). The CDR3 runs to 14 residues. Trimming took off 6 bases at V and 0 bases at J, with 12 bases between the two ends. Using immunoSEQ multiplex PCR, the repertoire was profiled, and TCRdb retains in-frame clones only, with some absent. The table includes just over 250,000 clones, about 89% detected once. V gene TRBV27 combines with J gene TRBJ2-7, with D hard to call. The material sequenced was peripheral blood. The sequence was collected from a woman aged 50 to 60 with acute or convalescent COVID-19. The CDR3 loop reads CASRLTLSSYEQYF. The DNA for the CDR3 is TGTGCCAGCAGGTTGACATTGTCCTCCTACGAGCAGTACTTC.